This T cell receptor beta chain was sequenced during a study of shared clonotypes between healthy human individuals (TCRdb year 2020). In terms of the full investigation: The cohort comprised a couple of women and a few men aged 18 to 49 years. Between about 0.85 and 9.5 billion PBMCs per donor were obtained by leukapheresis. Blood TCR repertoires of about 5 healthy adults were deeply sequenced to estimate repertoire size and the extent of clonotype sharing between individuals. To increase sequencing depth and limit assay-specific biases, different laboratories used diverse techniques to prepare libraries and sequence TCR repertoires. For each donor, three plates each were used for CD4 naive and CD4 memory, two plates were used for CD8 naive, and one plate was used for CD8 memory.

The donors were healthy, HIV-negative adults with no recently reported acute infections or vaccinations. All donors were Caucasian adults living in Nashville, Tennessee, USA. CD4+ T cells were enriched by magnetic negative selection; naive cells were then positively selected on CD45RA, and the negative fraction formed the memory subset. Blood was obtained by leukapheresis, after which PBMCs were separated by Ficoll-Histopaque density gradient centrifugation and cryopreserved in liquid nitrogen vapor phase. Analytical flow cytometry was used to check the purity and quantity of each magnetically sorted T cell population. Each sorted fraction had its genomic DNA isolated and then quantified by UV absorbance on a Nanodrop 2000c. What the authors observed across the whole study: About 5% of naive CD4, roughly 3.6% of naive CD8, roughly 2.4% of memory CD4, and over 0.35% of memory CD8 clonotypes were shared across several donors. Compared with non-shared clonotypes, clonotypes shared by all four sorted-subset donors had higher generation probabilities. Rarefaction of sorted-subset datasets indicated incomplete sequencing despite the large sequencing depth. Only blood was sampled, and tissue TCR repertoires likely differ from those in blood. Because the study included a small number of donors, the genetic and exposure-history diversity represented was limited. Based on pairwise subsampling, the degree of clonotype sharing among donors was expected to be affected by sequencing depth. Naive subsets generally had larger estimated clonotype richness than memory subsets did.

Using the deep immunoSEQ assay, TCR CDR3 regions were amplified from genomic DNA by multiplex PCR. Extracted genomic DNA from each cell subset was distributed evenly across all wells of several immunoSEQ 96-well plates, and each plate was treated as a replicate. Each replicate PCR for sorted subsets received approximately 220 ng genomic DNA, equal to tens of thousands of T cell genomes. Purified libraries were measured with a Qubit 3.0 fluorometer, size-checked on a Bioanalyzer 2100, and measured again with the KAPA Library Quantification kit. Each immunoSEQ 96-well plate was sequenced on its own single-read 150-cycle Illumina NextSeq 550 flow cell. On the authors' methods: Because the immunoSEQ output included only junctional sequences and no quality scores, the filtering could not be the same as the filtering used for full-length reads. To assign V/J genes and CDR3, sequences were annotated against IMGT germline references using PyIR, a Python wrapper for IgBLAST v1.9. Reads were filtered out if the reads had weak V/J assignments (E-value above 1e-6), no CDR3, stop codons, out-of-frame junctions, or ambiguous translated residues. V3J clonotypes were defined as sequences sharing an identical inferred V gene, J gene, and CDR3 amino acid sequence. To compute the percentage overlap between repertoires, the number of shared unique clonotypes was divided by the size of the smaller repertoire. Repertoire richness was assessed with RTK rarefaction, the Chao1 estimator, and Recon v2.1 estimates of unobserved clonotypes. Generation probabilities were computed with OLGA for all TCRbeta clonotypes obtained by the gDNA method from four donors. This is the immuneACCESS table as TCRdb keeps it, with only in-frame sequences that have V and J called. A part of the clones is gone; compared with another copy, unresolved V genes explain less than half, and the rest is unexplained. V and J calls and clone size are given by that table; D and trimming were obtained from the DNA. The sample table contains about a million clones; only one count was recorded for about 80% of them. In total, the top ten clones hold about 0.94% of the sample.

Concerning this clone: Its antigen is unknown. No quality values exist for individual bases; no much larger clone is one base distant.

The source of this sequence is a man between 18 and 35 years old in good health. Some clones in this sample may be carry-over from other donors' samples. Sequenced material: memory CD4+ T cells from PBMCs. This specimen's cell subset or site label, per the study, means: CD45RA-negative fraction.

For the CDR3, the sequence is CASKRGFDTEAFF. The nucleotides are TGTGCCAGCAAAAGGGGTTTCGACACTGAAGCTTTCTTT. The rearrangement joined TRBV7-3 to TRBJ1-1; D gene: possibly TRBD1, on 5 matching bases. The germline ends are 12 bases apart after V is trimmed by 7 bases and J by 3 bases. Via the germline V gene, CDR1 is SGHTA and CDR2 FQGTGA. From the cysteine through the phenylalanine, the CDR3 covers 13 amino acids. The entry retains the CDR3 DNA only, 39 bases that are in frame from base 1. The full variable domain, completed from the reference TRBV7-3 and TRBJ1-1 proteins outside the CDR3, reads GAGVSQTPSNKVTEKGKYVELRCDPISGHTALYWYRQSLGQGPEFLIYFQGTGAADDSGLPNDRFFAVRPEGSVSTLKIQRTERGDSAVYLCASKRGFDTEAFFGQGTRLTVV.